This TCR beta chain was sequenced in a study of neurological immune-mediated disorders. As for the study in general: Relapsing-remitting patients made up most of the 34 multiple sclerosis patients, and secondary progressive patients made up 3. The study's findings and limits: With the multiple sclerosis repertoire cluster, none of the clinical or MRI features showed an association. In HTLV-1-associated myelopathy, TCR clonal expansion was greatest, and in multiple sclerosis it was least, below healthy controls.

This clonotype has a count of ten or more. No antigen is known for it. The cDNA came from 5'RACE, which used 10-nucleotide random UMIs. TCRdb reprocessed the 5' RACE reads with MiXCR, giving one entry per CDR3 protein. The sample includes tens of thousands of distinct CDR3 sequences, about 4% of them seen just once. This sample's time point: longitudinal time-point 3. CDR3 size: 16 residues. Per germline, CDR1 MNHEY and CDR2 SVGAGI. V shed 4 bases, J shed 3 bases, and the junction held 4 bases outside the gene matches. Sequences were obtained from PBMCs. The TCR comes from a woman aged 55-70 years with multiple sclerosis. The rearrangement links TRBV6-5 to TRBJ2-3; 13 nucleotides match TRBD2. CDR3 sequence reads: CASSLLAGGPTDTQYF. For the CDR3, the DNA is TGTGCCAGCAGTTTACTAGCGGGGGGGCCGACAGATACGCAGTATTTT.